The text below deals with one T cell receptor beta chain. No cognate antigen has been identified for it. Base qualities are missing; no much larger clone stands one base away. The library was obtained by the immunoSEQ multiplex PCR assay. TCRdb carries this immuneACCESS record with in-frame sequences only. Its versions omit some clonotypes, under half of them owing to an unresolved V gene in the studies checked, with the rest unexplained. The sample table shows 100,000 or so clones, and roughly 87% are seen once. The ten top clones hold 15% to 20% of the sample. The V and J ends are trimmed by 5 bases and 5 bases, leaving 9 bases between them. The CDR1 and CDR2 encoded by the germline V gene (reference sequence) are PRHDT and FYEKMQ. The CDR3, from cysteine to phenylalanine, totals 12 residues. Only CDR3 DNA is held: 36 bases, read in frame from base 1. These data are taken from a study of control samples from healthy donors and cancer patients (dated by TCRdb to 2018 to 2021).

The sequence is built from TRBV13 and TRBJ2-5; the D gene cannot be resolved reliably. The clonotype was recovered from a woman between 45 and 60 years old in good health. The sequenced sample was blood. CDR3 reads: CASSEPFETQYF. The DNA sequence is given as TGTGCCAGCAGCGAACCTTTCGAGACCCAGTACTTC.